This T cell receptor (beta chain) was sequenced during a study of T cell responses to AZD1222 COVID-19 vaccine. Looking at the study overall: Pooled together were second doses at about 4 or about 12 weeks.

CDR1 is LNHDA, CDR2 SQIVND, per germline (reference sequence). The CDR3 contains 12 residues. Trimming removed 2 bases at V and 5 bases at J, with 6 bases between. Profiling relied on immunoSEQ multiplex PCR, and the TCRdb table lists in-frame clones only, not all of them. Altogether 95,000 to 150,000 clones are present, more than 75% being singletons, with the ten largest covering around a tenth. The chain is built from TRBV19 and TRBJ1-2, with D maybe TRBD1 (6 bases). Sequenced material: peripheral blood, taken on day 0 of AZD1222 vaccination. The sequence came from an adult in good health. CDR3 DNA sequence: TGTGCCAGTAGTATACAGGGGTATGGCTACACCTTC. Amino acid sequence: CASSIQGYGYTF. The variable domain in full, with the rest retrieved from reference TRBV19 and TRBJ1-2, is DGGITQSPKYLFRKEGQNVTLSCEQNLNHDAMYWYRQDPGQGLRLIYYSQIVNDFQKGDIAEGYSVSREKKESFPLTVTSAQKNPTAFYLCASSIQGYGYTFGSGTRLTVV.